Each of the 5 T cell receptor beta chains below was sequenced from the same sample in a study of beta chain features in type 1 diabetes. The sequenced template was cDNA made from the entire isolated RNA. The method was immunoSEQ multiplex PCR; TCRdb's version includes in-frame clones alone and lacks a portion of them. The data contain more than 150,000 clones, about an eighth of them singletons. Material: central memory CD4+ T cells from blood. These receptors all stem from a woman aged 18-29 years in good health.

CDR3 sequence reads: CASSPGTENEKLFF. The CDR3 region has the DNA TGTGCCAGCTCACCTGGGACAGAGAATGAAAAACTGTTTTTT. J is TRBJ1-4 and V is TRBV18; the match to TRBD1 covers 7 bases. J gave up 5 bases and V 3 bases, and 3 bases lay outside the gene matches. CDR1 is KGHSH, CDR2 LQKENI, per germline. This CDR3 is built from 14 residues.

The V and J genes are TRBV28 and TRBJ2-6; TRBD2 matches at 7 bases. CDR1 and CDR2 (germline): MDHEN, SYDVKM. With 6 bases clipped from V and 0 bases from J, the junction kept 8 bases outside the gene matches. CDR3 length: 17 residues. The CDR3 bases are TGTGCCAGCAGACCCGGGGGGACCTACTCTGGGGCCAACGTCCTGACTTTC. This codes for CASRPGGTYSGANVLTF. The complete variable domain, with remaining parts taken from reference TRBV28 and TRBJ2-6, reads DVKVTQSSRYLVKRTGEKVFLECVQDMDHENMFWYRQDPGLGLRLIYFSYDVKMKEKGDIPEGYSVSREKKERFSLILESASTNQTSMYLCASRPGGTYSGANVLTFGAGSRLTVL.

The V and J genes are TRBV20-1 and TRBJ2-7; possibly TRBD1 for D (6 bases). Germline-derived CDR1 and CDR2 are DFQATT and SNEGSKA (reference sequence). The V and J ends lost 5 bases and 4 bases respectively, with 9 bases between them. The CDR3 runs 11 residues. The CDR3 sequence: CSAQQGYEQYF. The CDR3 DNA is TGCAGTGCTCAGCAGGGGTACGAGCAGTACTTC.

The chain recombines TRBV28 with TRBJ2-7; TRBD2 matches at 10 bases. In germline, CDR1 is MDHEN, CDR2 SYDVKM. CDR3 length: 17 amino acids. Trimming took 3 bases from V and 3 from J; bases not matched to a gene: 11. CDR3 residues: CASSFPLLAGEGYEQYF. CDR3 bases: TGTGCCAGCAGTTTCCCCCTTCTAGCGGGAGAAGGCTACGAGCAGTACTTC.

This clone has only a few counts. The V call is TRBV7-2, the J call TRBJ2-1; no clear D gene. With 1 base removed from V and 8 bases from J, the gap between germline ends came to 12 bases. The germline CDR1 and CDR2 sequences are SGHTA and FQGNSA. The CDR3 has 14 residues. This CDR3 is CASSLVAQVDEQFF. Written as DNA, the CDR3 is TGTGCCAGCAGCTTAGTGGCCCAAGTCGATGAGCAGTTCTTC. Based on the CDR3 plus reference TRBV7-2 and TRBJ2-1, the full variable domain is GAGVSQSPSNKVTEKGKDVELRCDPISGHTALYWYRQSLGQGLEFLIYFQGNSAPDKSGLPSDRFSAERTGGSVSTLTIQRTQQEDSAVYLCASSLVAQVDEQFFGPGTRLTVL.